These 5 T cell receptor beta chains originate from one sample sequenced in a study of technical replicates of blood from several donors. TCRdb's copy holds only in-frame clones and misses some; the assay was immunoSEQ multiplex PCR. Of tens of thousands of clones listed, just under 95% were seen once; the top ten hold under 0.4%. The material sequenced was T cells isolated from PBMCs. The origin of the receptors is a human donor in good health.

This clone was recorded once. The chain recombines TRBV19 with TRBJ2-5, with TRBD1 matching over 7 bases. J gave up 4 bases and V 1 base, and 3 bases lay outside the gene matches. This CDR3 is built from 14 residues. Germline CDR1 and CDR2: LNHDA and SQIVND (reference sequence). This CDR3 is CASSIVTGRETQYF. The CDR3 bases are TGTGCCAGTAGTATAGTGACAGGGCGAGAGACCCAGTACTTC.

This chain joins TRBV5-1 and TRBJ1-2; possibly TRBD1 for D (6 bases). The germline gives CDR1 SGHRS, CDR2 YFSETQ. The CDR3 is 15 residues long. Between the trimmed V and J ends, which lost 0 bases and 3 bases, there was a span of 12 bases. In nucleotides, the CDR3 is TGCGCCAGCAGCTTGGTTACAGGGAAGGACTATGGCTACACCTTC. The encoded protein is CASSLVTGKDYGYTF. Full variable domain (missing parts from reference TRBV5-1 and TRBJ1-2): KAGVTQTPRYLIKTRGQQVTLSCSPISGHRSVSWYQQTPGQGLQFLFEYFSETQRNKGNFPGRFSGRQFSNSRSEMNVSTLELGDSALYLCASSLVTGKDYGYTFGSGTRLTVV.

The chain combines TRBV29-1 with TRBJ2-7; maybe TRBD2 (5 bases). This CDR3 contains 14 residues. V lost 6 bases and J lost 2, with 17 bases in between. The germline V gene encodes CDR1 SQVTM and CDR2 ANQGSEA. The CDR3 DNA sequence: TGCAGCGTACGCATCTACGGGAACCCCTACGAGCAGTACTTC. Translated, it gives CSVRIYGNPYEQYF.

Worth noting for this clone: The junction shows a germline mismatch at one end, possibly a read error. The rearrangement links TRBV13 to TRBJ1-1, with TRBD1 as a possible D gene (5 bases). Germline CDR1 reads PRHDT; CDR2 reads FYEKMQ (reference sequence). The CDR3 sequence is 14 residues long. The chain's CDR3 is CASSFYPGNPEAFF. DNA of the CDR3: TGTGCCAGCAGCTTTTATCCAGGGAACCCTGAAGCTTTCTTT.

The chain couples TRBV7-2 to TRBJ2-3, with TRBD2 as a possible D gene (7 bases). Germline assignment: CDR1 SGHTA and CDR2 FQGNSA. The CDR3 is 16 residues long. Deletions cut 1 base from V and 6 bases from J, with 17 bases between. This chain's CDR3 is CASSLGGREWFDTQYF. The CDR3 DNA reads as TGTGCCAGCAGCTTAGGGGGGCGGGAGTGGTTCGATACGCAGTATTTT. Full variable domain (outside the CDR3, taken from reference TRBV7-2 and TRBJ2-3): GAGVSQSPSNKVTEKGKDVELRCDPISGHTALYWYRQSLGQGLEFLIYFQGNSAPDKSGLPSDRFSAERTGGSVSTLTIQRTQQEDSAVYLCASSLGGREWFDTQYFGPGTRLTVL.